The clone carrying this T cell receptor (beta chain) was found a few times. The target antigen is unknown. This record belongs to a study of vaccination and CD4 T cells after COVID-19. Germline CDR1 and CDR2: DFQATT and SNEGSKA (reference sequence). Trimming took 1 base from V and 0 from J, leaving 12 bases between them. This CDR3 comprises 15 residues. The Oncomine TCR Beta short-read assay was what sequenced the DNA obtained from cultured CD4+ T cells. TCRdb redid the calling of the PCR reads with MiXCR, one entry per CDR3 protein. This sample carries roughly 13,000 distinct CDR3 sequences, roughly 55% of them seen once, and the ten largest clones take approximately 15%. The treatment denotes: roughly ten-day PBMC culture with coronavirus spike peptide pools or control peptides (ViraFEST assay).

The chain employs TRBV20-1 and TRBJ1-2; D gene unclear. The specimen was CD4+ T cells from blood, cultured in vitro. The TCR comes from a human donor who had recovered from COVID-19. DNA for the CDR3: TGCAGTGCTAGAGGGGCACATGCTACTAACTATGGCTACACCTTC. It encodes CSARGAHATNYGYTF.